Shown below are 21 T cell receptor beta chains from a single sample sequenced in a study of T cell responses to AZD1222 COVID-19 vaccine. Sequenced by immunoSEQ multiplex PCR; TCRdb stores in-frame clones only, minus some. The repertoire holds 150,000 to 200,000 clones, 94% seen once, with 7.5% to 10% in the top ten. Sequenced material: peripheral blood, taken on day 0 of AZD1222 vaccination. The receptors come from an adult in good health.

V usage is TRBV4-2 and J usage is TRBJ2-3, with 10 bases aligning to TRBD2. CDR3 size: 19 residues. Germline CDR1 is LGHNA and CDR2 is YNFKEQ. Losses at the gene ends were 3 bases for V and 4 bases for J; bases not matched to a gene: 16. The CDR3 nucleotides are TGTGCCAGCAGCCAGAGAATCGATTCAGCGGGAGGGCCGGCAGATACGCAGTATTTT. This translates into CASSQRIDSAGGPADTQYF.

The chain employs TRBV19 and TRBJ2-7; 10 nucleotides align to TRBD2. The trim removed 5 bases at V and 2 bases at J, leaving 3 bases unmatched. In germline, CDR1 is LNHDA, CDR2 SQIVND (reference sequence). The CDR3 length is 14 residues. The CDR3 coding sequence is TGTGCCAGTAGTTTAGCGGGAGGAACCTACGAGCAGTACTTC. Residues: CASSLAGGTYEQYF. The full variable domain, in which reference TRBV19 and TRBJ2-7 provide the parts outside the CDR3, is DGGITQSPKYLFRKEGQNVTLSCEQNLNHDAMYWYRQDPGQGLRLIYYSQIVNDFQKGDIAEGYSVSREKKESFPLTVTSAQKNPTAFYLCASSLAGGTYEQYFGPGTRLTVT.

The CDR3 reads CASSLIRRDSTEAFF. The CDR3, as DNA: TGTGCCAGCAGTCTAATACGCAGGGATAGCACTGAAGCTTTCTTT. The chain is built from TRBV28 and TRBJ1-1; D is perhaps TRBD1 (5 bases). CDR3 size: 15 residues. Between the trimmed V and J ends, which lost 5 bases and 4 bases, there was a span of 17 bases. Germline CDR1 MDHEN, CDR2 SYDVKM.

This clone was recorded only once. This chain connects TRBV28 to TRBJ2-1, with 12 positions matching TRBD2. Germline V gene sequence: CDR1 MDHEN, CDR2 SYDVKM. The CDR3 runs to 15 residues. V was pared by 4 bases and J by 8 bases, with 6 bases of the junction left unmatched. The CDR3, as DNA: TGTGCCAGCAGTTCGGCTAGCGGGAGGGCCGATGAGCAGTTCTTC. It codes for CASSSASGRADEQFF. The full variable domain, completed using reference TRBV28 and TRBJ2-1, is DVKVTQSSRYLVKRTGEKVFLECVQDMDHENMFWYRQDPGLGLRLIYFSYDVKMKEKGDIPEGYSVSREKKERFSLILESASTNQTSMYLCASSSASGRADEQFFGPGTRLTVL.

The chain recombines TRBV29-1 with TRBJ2-1, with 7 bases fitting TRBD2. V was pared by 8 bases and J by 2 bases, with 9 bases of the junction left unmatched. This CDR3 has 14 residues. In germline, CDR1 is SQVTM, CDR2 ANQGSEA. In DNA form, the CDR3 reads TGCAGCTCATCTGGCGGGAGAACCTACAATGAGCAGTTCTTC. As protein: CSSSGGRTYNEQFF.

V is TRBV18 and J is TRBJ2-3, with 13 bases that match TRBD2. J was trimmed by 1 base and V by 6 bases; bases with no gene match: 4. Germline V gene lookup returns CDR1 KGHSH and CDR2 LQKENI. The CDR3 consists of 16 residues. In DNA form, the CDR3 reads TGTGCCAGCTCGCTACTAGCGGGAGGGCGCACAGATACGCAGTATTTT. This gives the protein CASSLLAGGRTDTQYF.

V and J are TRBV19 and TRBJ2-2; D is perhaps TRBD2 (6 bases). Germline CDR1 LNHDA, CDR2 SQIVND (reference sequence). V shed 7 bases and J shed 6 bases, with 18 bases lying between them. This CDR3 has 15 amino acids. CDR3 in amino acids: CASNKWGDRSGELFF. CDR3 nucleotides: TGTGCCAGTAACAAATGGGGGGACCGGTCCGGGGAGCTGTTTTTT.

V and J are TRBV28 and TRBJ1-4; 8 positions match TRBD1. The CDR3 extends over 17 amino acids. Germline CDR1 and CDR2: MDHEN and SYDVKM. J was trimmed by 2 bases and V by 5 bases; bases with no gene match: 10. DNA for the CDR3: TGTGCCAGCAGTGGGGGACAGGCCCACGCCACTAATGAAAAACTGTTTTTT. The encoded protein is CASSGGQAHATNEKLFF. Filled out from reference TRBV28 and TRBJ1-4, the complete variable domain reads DVKVTQSSRYLVKRTGEKVFLECVQDMDHENMFWYRQDPGLGLRLIYFSYDVKMKEKGDIPEGYSVSREKKERFSLILESASTNQTSMYLCASSGGQAHATNEKLFFGSGTQLSVL.

This chain uses TRBV29-1 with TRBJ2-7; 8 nucleotides match TRBD2. V lost 6 bases, J lost 5 bases, and 15 bases stayed unmatched. Germline V lookup: CDR1 SQVTM, CDR2 ANQGSEA. The CDR3 runs 15 residues. Written as DNA, the CDR3 is TGCAGCGTCCTACCAGCGGGAGTAGACGACCACGAGCAGTACTTC. Translated: CSVLPAGVDDHEQYF.

The chain employs TRBV28 and TRBJ2-1; the match to TRBD1 covers 8 bases. Germline assignment: CDR1 MDHEN and CDR2 SYDVKM. The length of the CDR3 is 15 residues. The J segment lost 9 bases and the V segment lost 8 bases, leaving 15 bases of the junction unmatched. In nucleotides, the CDR3 is TGTGCCAGCTCTCCATTGGACACAGGGGGGATTGAGCAGTTCTTC. Residues: CASSPLDTGGIEQFF.

This sequence joins TRBV5-1 and TRBJ2-6; 7 positions match TRBD1. The CDR3 is 16 amino acids. The ends lost 1 base at V and 3 bases at J; junction bases unmatched: 4. The germline CDR1 and CDR2 sequences are SGHRS and YFSETQ. CDR3 sequence: CASSLTGDGGANVLTF. In nucleotides, the CDR3 is TGCGCCAGCAGCTTGACAGGGGATGGTGGGGCCAACGTCCTGACTTTC.

This clone showed up just once. The chain links TRBV24-1 to TRBJ2-2; D is ambiguous. In germline, CDR1 is KGHDR, CDR2 SFDVKD. The V end lost 1 base, the J end lost 8 bases, and 4 bases lay between the germline ends. CDR3 length: 12 amino acids. CDR3 loop: CATSDFSGELFF. DNA for the CDR3: TGTGCCACCAGTGATTTTTCGGGGGAGCTGTTTTTT.

This sequence joins TRBV6-1 and TRBJ1-5; D remains unclear. The CDR3 covers 13 residues. Germline CDR1 is MNHNS and CDR2 is SASEGT. V was shortened by 2 bases and J by 5 bases, with 7 bases between the two germline ends. The chain's CDR3 is CASSERSYQPQHF. DNA for the CDR3: TGTGCCAGCAGTGAACGGAGCTATCAGCCCCAGCATTTT.

This chain joins TRBV10-3 and TRBJ2-3; possibly TRBD1 for D (6 bases). Germline V gene sequence: CDR1 ENHRY, CDR2 SYGVKD. The V end lost 0 bases, the J end lost 12 bases, and 13 bases lay between the germline ends. This CDR3 spans 13 amino acids. The chain's CDR3 is CAISESRQDRQYF. In DNA, the CDR3 is TGTGCCATCAGTGAGTCCAGGCAGGACAGACAGTATTTT.

The V and J genes are TRBV9 and TRBJ1-4, with a weak D call TRBD1 (5 bases). Per the germline V gene, CDR1 is SGDLS and CDR2 is YYNGEE. Trimming stripped 0 bases from V and 12 bases from J, with 15 bases between. CDR3 length equals 14 residues. The CDR3 DNA sequence: TGTGCCAGCAGCGTAGGGTCAGGGTTTGGGCAACTGTTTTTT. Protein sequence: CASSVGSGFGQLFF.

This chain links TRBV5-1 with TRBJ2-2; 9 nucleotides agree with TRBD1. The J segment lost 5 bases and the V segment lost 0 bases, leaving 8 bases of the junction unmatched. The CDR3 covers 17 residues. CDR1 and CDR2 (germline): SGHRS, YFSETQ. The CDR3 nucleotides are TGCGCCAGCAGCTTGGCCACGGGACAGGGAGGGACCGGGGAGCTGTTTTTT. Translated, it gives CASSLATGQGGTGELFF.

The rearrangement links TRBV7-9 to TRBJ2-1; the match to TRBD1 covers 9 bases. The CDR3 length is 16 residues. The germline gives CDR1 SEHNR, CDR2 FQNEAQ (reference sequence). The V segment lost 6 bases and the J segment 10 bases; nucleotides outside the gene matches: 16. The CDR3 DNA sequence: TGTGCCAGCAGGGGGAGCCCGGGACAGGGAGACAGGGAGCAGTTCTTC. Translated, it gives CASRGSPGQGDREQFF.

The chain has TRBV29-1 and TRBJ2-7, with 12 bases matching TRBD2. CDR1 and CDR2 from the germline V gene are SQVTM and ANQGSEA. After removal of 6 bases from V and 4 bases from J, the junction contained 7 bases not matched to a gene. The CDR3 contains 14 residues. CDR3 DNA: TGCAGCGTGGGATGGACTAGCGGGATTTACGAGCAGTACTTC. Its protein product is CSVGWTSGIYEQYF.

This chain links TRBV13 with TRBJ2-3; TRBD2 matches at 13 bases. Germline CDR1 PRHDT, CDR2 FYEKMQ (reference sequence). V trimming: 5 bases; J trimming: 4 bases; junction bases outside the gene matches: 6. This CDR3 is 16 amino acids long. The CDR3 DNA sequence: TGTGCCAGCAGCGCGGGACTAGCGGGATTAGCAGATACGCAGTATTTT. Encoded protein: CASSAGLAGLADTQYF.

In its sample, this clone was seen a few times. The chain recombines TRBV28 with TRBJ1-2; TRBD1 matches 10 bases. Germline V gene data show CDR1 as MDHEN and CDR2 as SYDVKM. The CDR3 is 15 amino acids. Trimming at V came to 3 bases and at J to 7 bases, leaving 8 bases not matched to a gene. The CDR3 protein is CASSFVAGTGVGYTF. Here the CDR3 DNA reads TGTGCCAGCAGTTTTGTGGCCGGGACAGGGGTTGGCTACACCTTC.

The V gene is TRBV10-3, the J gene TRBJ2-5; 8 bases align to TRBD2. The junction had 8 bases not matched to a gene; V was cut back by 9 bases and J by 2 bases. From germline, CDR1 is ENHRY and CDR2 SYGVKD. The CDR3 is 14 amino acids. This CDR3 is CAIGKAGAQETQYF. The CDR3 DNA follows: TGTGCCATTGGAAAAGCGGGAGCACAAGAGACCCAGTACTTC.